Listed here are 3 T cell receptor beta chains from one sample, sequenced in a study of identical twins. TCRdb re-called the 5' RACE reads with MiXCR, one entry per CDR3 protein. The sample holds 750,000 to 950,000 distinct CDR3 sequences, 9% to 15% seen once. This same sample was also part of a study on yellow fever vaccine responses in identical twins.

Sequencing input: PBMCs. Source of these receptors: a woman younger than 35 in good health.

The table lists this clonotype with a few counts. This chain uses TRBV5-6 with TRBJ2-7, with 8 bases that match TRBD1. CDR1 SGHDT and CDR2 YYEEEE come from the germline V gene. There are 15 residues in the CDR3. J was trimmed by 8 bases and V by 3 bases; bases with no gene match: 13. The CDR3 protein is CASSSPGQDFAKQYF. CDR3 DNA: TGTGCCAGCAGCTCACCGGGACAGGATTTCGCCAAGCAGTACTTC.

The table lists this clonotype with many counts. The chain is built from TRBV27 and TRBJ1-2; D gene ambiguous. The CDR3 loop spans 13 amino acids. Germline CDR1 and CDR2: MNHEY and SMNVEV (reference sequence). V lost 3 bases, J lost 5 bases, and 10 bases lay in between. For the CDR3, the DNA is TGTGCCAGCAGTTTCCTTGACCGTTATGGCTACACCTTC. It specifies CASSFLDRYGYTF.

The chain combines TRBV20-1 with TRBJ2-3; TRBD2 aligns across 16 bases. The CDR3 is 18 residues long. Germline-derived CDR1 and CDR2 are DFQATT and SNEGSKA (reference sequence). Trimming at V came to 2 bases and at J to 3 bases, leaving 8 bases not matched to a gene. The CDR3 loop reads CSARSPGLAGGGTDTQYF. In DNA, the CDR3 is TGCAGTGCTAGATCCCCGGGACTAGCGGGAGGGGGGACAGATACGCAGTATTTT.